What follows is one TCR beta chain and its context. TCRdb independently ran MiXCR on the RACE reads; one entry per CDR3 protein. The sample lists 90,000 to 140,000 distinct CDR3 sequences, nearly 35% seen once, with approximately 3% in the top ten. Time point: patch test 3, about 24 weeks after DPC sensitization. Described treatment: therapeutic diphenylcyclopropenone sensitization with weekly scalp DPC. The V gene's germline CDR1 is SGHRS and CDR2 YFSETQ. The CDR3 has 14 amino acids. V shed 4 bases and J 4 bases; nucleotides not matched to a gene: 7. The sample originates from a study of human T cells and chemical hapten exposure. For the study at large: Mostly female patients had alopecia areata, totalis or universalis.

This chain joins TRBV5-1 and TRBJ2-7, with 8 nucleotides matching TRBD1. This receptor was taken from a man in his forties or fifties with alopecia areata. Some clones in this sample may be carry-over from other donors' samples. The sequencing used whole blood, collected in connection with sensitization to the hapten diphenylcyclopropenone (DPC). The CDR3 protein is CASSVTGAEYEQYF. CDR3 nucleotide sequence: TGCGCCAGCAGCGTGACAGGGGCGGAGTACGAGCAGTACTTC.